A single T cell receptor beta chain is shown here with its context. This sample is part of a study of blood T cell repertoires in COVID-19. Study context: Spain, Italy and the United States supplied samples that represented acute and convalescent COVID-19. Sources were T cells, B-cell-depleted T cells, or PBMCs; the material itself was cDNA or gDNA.

The V gene's germline CDR1 is SNHLY and CDR2 FYNNEI. This CDR3 has 14 amino acids. As handled by the study authors: For nucleated cells, counts were estimated from reference gene primer amplification. Some clones are missing from TCRdb's copy, which holds only in-frame ones; the method was immunoSEQ multiplex PCR. Clone size and the V and J calls come from that table; the DNA yielded D and trimming. The sample consists of 150,000 to 180,000 clones, 80% to 90% of them appearing once. The sequenced sample consisted of peripheral blood. This receptor was taken from a woman between 40 and 50 years old with acute or convalescent COVID-19. The chain combines TRBV2 with TRBJ2-5; 10 bases agree with TRBD1. The last part of the DNA fits TRBJ2-7 better; the J call may be wrong. CDR3 DNA: TGTGCCAGCCTAGCGACGGACAGGGGGGCCGAGCAGTACTTC. Translation gives CASLATDRGAEQYF.